The entry below gives a single TCR beta chain sequence along with its context. Its antigen remains unknown. The CDR3 spans 19 residues. The ends lost 2 bases at V and 10 bases at J; junction bases unmatched: 18. CDR1 is SEHNR and CDR2 is FQNEAQ in the germline V gene (reference sequence). The data were taken from a study of cytomegalovirus exposure and HLA in healthy donors. Study observations and caveats: About 87% or about 30% of the time was how often most TCR beta V segments were productive, according to an earlier analysis.

The primer mix had 60 Vbeta and 13 Jbeta primers. The data were produced by immunoSEQ multiplex PCR, yet TCRdb's version contains in-frame clones alone and is incomplete. The sample yields about 130,000 clones, roughly 80% seen once. The donors gave bone marrow, and they were healthy. Sequenced sample: PBMCs. This receptor was taken from a female donor in good health and CMV-seronegative. The rearrangement links TRBV7-9 to TRBJ2-2, with 11 bases aligning to TRBD2. The CDR3 coding sequence is TGTGCCAGCAGCTTATGGGGACCTGAGGTAGCGGGAGGGTCGATGGAGCTGTTTTTT. Its translation: CASSLWGPEVAGGSMELFF.